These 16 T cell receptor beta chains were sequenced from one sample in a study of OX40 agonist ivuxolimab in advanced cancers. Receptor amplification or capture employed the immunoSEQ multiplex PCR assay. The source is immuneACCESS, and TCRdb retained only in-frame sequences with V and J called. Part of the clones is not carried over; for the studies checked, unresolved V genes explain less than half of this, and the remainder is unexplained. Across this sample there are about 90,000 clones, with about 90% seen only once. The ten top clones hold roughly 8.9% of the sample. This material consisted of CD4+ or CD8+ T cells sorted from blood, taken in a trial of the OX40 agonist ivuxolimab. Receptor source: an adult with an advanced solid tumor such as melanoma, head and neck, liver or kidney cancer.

The CDR3 DNA is TGTGCCAGCAGCTCCCGCGAGCAGGGGTGCTCTGGGGCCAACGTCCTGACTTTC. Translation: CASSSREQGCSGANVLTF. The chain has TRBV21-1 and TRBJ2-6; the table's D call, TRBD1, was not checked against the DNA. TRBV21-1 is annotated as a pseudogene. The CDR3 runs to 18 residues.

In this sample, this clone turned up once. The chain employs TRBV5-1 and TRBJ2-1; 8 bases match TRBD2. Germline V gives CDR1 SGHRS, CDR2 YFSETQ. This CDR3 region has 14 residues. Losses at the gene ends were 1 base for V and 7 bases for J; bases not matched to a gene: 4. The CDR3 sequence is CASSLSAGGNEQFF. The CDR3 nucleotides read TGCGCCAGCAGCTTGAGCGCGGGAGGAAATGAGCAGTTCTTC.

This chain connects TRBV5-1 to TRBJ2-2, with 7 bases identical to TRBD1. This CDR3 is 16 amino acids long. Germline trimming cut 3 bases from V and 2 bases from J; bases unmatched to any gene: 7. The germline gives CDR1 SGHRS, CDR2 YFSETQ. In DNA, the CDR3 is TGCGCCAGCAGCTGGGGACAGAGTCCTAACACCGGGGAGCTGTTTTTT. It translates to CASSWGQSPNTGELFF.

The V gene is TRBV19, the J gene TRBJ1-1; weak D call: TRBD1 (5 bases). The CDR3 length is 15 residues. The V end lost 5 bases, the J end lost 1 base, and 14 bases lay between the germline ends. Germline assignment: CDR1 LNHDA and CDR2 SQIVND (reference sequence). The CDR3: CASSLPGLPNTEAFF. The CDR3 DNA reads TGTGCCAGTAGTCTCCCGGGACTTCCGAACACTGAAGCTTTCTTT.

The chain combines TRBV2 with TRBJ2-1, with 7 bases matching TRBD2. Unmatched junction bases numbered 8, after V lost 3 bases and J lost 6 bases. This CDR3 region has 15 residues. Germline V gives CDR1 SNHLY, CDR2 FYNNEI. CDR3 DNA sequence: TGTGCCAGCAGTGATCTTCAGGGAGGGGTCAATGAGCAGTTCTTC. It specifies CASSDLQGGVNEQFF.

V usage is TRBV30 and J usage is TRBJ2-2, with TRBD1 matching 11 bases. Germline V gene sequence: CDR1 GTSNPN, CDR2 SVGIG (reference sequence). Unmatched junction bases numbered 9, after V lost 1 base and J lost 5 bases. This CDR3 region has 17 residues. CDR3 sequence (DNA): TGTGCCTGGAGTGCACCCGGGACAGGGGGAGGTACCGGGGAGCTGTTTTTT. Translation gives CAWSAPGTGGGTGELFF.

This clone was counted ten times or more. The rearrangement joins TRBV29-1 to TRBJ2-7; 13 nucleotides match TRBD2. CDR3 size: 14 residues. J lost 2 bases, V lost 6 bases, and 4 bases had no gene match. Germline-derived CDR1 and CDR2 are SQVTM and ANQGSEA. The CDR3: CSVQLAGGPYEQYF. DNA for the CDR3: TGCAGCGTACAACTAGCGGGAGGGCCCTACGAGCAGTACTTC.

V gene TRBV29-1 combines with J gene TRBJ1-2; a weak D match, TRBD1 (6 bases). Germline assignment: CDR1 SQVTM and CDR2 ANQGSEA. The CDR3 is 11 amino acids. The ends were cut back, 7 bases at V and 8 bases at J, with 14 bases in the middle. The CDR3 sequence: CSAGAGQGYTF. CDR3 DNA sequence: TGCAGCGCGGGGGCAGGGCAAGGCTACACCTTC.

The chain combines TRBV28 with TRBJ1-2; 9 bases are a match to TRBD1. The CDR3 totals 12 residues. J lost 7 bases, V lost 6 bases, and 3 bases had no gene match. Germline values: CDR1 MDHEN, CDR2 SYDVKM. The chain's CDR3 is CASRDRGLGYTF. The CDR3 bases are TGTGCCAGCAGGGACAGGGGCCTTGGCTACACCTTC.

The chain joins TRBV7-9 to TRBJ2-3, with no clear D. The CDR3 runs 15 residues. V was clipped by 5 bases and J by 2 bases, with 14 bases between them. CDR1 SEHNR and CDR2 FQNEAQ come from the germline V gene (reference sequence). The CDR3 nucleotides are TGTGCCAGCAGCCCGATTGAGCCTCTCACAGATACGCAGTATTTT. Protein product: CASSPIEPLTDTQYF.

DNA for the CDR3: TGTGCCAGCAGCCAAGATGGCGGGACACATAATGAAAAACTGTTTTTT. Translated, it gives CASSQDGGTHNEKLFF. The chain employs TRBV4-2 and TRBJ1-4; D perhaps matches TRBD1 (6 bases). The germline V gene has CDR1 LGHNA and CDR2 YNFKEQ. The CDR3 spans 16 residues. Trimming cost V 0 bases and J 4 bases, with 12 bases left between them.

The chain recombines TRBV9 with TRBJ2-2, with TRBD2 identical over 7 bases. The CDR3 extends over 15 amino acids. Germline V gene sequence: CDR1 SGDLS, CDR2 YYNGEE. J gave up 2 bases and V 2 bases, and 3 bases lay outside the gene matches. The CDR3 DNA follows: TGTGCCAGCAGCGTCGGGACTATCAACACCGGGGAGCTGTTTTTT. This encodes CASSVGTINTGELFF.

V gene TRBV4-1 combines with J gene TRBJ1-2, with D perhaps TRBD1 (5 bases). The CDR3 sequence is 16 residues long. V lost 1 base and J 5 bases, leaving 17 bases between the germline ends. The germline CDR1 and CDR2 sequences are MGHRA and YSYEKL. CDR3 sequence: CASSQVYTGEGYGYTF. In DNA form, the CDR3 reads TGCGCCAGCAGCCAAGTATACACGGGGGAAGGTTATGGCTACACCTTC.

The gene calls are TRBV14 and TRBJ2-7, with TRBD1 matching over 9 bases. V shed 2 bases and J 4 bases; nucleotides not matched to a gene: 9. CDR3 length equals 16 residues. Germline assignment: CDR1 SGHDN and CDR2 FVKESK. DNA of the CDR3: TGTGCCAGCAGCCAAAACTCGGGACAGGGTAGTTACGAGCAGTACTTC. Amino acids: CASSQNSGQGSYEQYF.

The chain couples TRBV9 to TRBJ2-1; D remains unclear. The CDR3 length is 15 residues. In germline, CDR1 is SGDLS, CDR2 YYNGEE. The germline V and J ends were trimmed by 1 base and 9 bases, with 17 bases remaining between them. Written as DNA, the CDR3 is TGTGCCAGCAGCGTATGGTCTAGTGCCGCTACTGAGCAGTTCTTC. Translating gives CASSVWSSAATEQFF. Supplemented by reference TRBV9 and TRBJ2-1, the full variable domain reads DSGVTQTPKHLITATGQRVTLRCSPRSGDLSVYWYQQSLDQGLQFLIQYYNGEERAKGNILERFSAQQFPDLHSELNLSSLELGDSALYFCASSVWSSAATEQFFGPGTRLTVL.

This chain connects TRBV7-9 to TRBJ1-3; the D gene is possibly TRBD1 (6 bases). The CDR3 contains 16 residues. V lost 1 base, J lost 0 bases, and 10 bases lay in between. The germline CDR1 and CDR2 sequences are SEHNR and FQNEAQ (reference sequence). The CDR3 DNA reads TGTGCCAGCAGCTTAGGCTGGACAGACTCTGGAAACACCATATATTTT. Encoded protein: CASSLGWTDSGNTIYF. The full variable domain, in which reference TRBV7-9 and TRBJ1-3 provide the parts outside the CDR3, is DTGVSQNPRHKITKRGQNVTFRCDPISEHNRLYWYRQTLGQGPEFLTYFQNEAQLEKSRLLSDRFSAERPKGSFSTLEIQRTEQGDSAMYLCASSLGWTDSGNTIYFGEGSWLTVV.